Following are 13 T cell receptor beta chains from one sample sequenced in a study of T cell responses to AZD1222 COVID-19 vaccine. The repertoire was sequenced with immunoSEQ multiplex PCR; TCRdb's copy has only in-frame clones and lacks some. Among 90,000 to 150,000 clones listed, about 89% were seen once. Sequenced here: peripheral blood, sampled on day 0 of AZD1222 vaccination. These receptors were taken from an adult in good health.

This clone was seen a few times. This chain uses TRBV4-2 with TRBJ1-3; D is possibly TRBD1 (6 bases). Trimming took 0 bases from V and 0 from J, leaving 12 bases between them. CDR3 length equals 17 residues. Germline lookup yields CDR1 LGHNA and CDR2 YNFKEQ. The CDR3 DNA sequence: TGTGCCAGCAGCCAAGATGGGGGCGGGCACTCTGGAAACACCATATATTTT. Protein: CASSQDGGGHSGNTIYF.

V usage is TRBV19 and J usage is TRBJ1-5; perhaps TRBD1 as D (5 bases). The CDR3 consists of 17 residues. V lost 10 bases and J lost 0, with 22 bases in between. CDR1 and CDR2 from the germline V gene are LNHDA and SQIVND (reference sequence). The CDR3 bases are TGTGCCACCCGGACGGGGGATCCCCATCTTAGCAATCAGCCCCAGCATTTT. This gives the protein CATRTGDPHLSNQPQHF.

V is TRBV6-6 and J is TRBJ2-7; maybe TRBD1 (6 bases). This CDR3 has 14 residues. CDR1 is MNHNY and CDR2 is SVGAGI in the germline V gene (reference sequence). V shed 7 bases and J shed 1 base, with 14 bases lying between them. In DNA form, the CDR3 reads TGTGCCAGCACCCCCGGGACATTTTCCTACGAGCAGTACTTC. It yields the protein CASTPGTFSYEQYF.

The rearrangement uses TRBV2 and TRBJ1-6; D uncertain. This CDR3 is built from 14 residues. V lost 7 bases and J 6 bases, leaving 13 bases between the germline ends. The germline CDR1 and CDR2 sequences are SNHLY and FYNNEI. The CDR3: CASNSETSNSPLHF. DNA for the CDR3: TGTGCCAGCAACTCGGAGACGTCTAATTCACCCCTCCACTTT.

This clone was seen a single time. The chain has TRBV28 and TRBJ1-2; a weak D match, TRBD1 (6 bases). This CDR3 comprises 16 residues. The V gene's germline CDR1 is MDHEN and CDR2 SYDVKM. V was cut by 2 bases and J by 4 bases, with 17 bases left in between. CDR3 in amino acids: CASSLSGARGFYGYTF. The CDR3 nucleotides read TGTGCCAGCAGTTTAAGCGGGGCCAGGGGTTTCTATGGCTACACCTTC.

This rearrangement joins TRBV9 to TRBJ2-1, with D hard to call. This CDR3 is built from 14 residues. Trimming shortened V by 0 bases and J by 5 bases, and 9 bases separated the two germline ends. Germline values: CDR1 SGDLS, CDR2 YYNGEE. In nucleotides, the CDR3 is TGTGCCAGCAGCGTAGGGAATCTGAACAATGAGCAGTTCTTC. Its translation is CASSVGNLNNEQFF.

The rearrangement joins TRBV14 to TRBJ2-7; 7 bases align to TRBD2. There are 16 residues in the CDR3. Germline V gives CDR1 SGHDN, CDR2 FVKESK. Trimming took 0 bases from V and 2 from J; bases not matched to a gene: 7. CDR3 DNA: TGTGCCAGCAGCCAAGACTGGGGGGGGAAGACCTACGAGCAGTACTTC. It is translated as CASSQDWGGKTYEQYF.

This CDR3 is CASSRDRSSNYGYTF. CDR3 DNA sequence: TGTGCCAGCAGCCGAGACAGGTCGTCTAACTATGGCTACACCTTC. J is TRBJ1-2 and V is TRBV27; D possibly corresponds to TRBD1 (6 bases). CDR3 size: 15 residues. V lost 6 bases to trimming and J lost 0 bases, with 14 bases between them. Looked up from germline, CDR1 is MNHEY and CDR2 is SMNVEV (reference sequence).

The CDR3 reads CASSRREGLADTQYF. The CDR3 region has the DNA TGTGCCAGCAGCCGGCGGGAGGGCCTAGCAGATACGCAGTATTTT. The chain employs TRBV3-1 (or the pseudogene TRBV3-2) and TRBJ2-3; 9 bases line up with TRBD2. Germline lookup yields CDR1 LGHDT and CDR2 YNNKEL (reference sequence). Losses at the gene ends were 4 bases for V and 4 bases for J; bases not matched to a gene: 6. The CDR3 extends over 15 amino acids.

The chain combines TRBV4-1 with TRBJ2-7, with D tentatively TRBD1 (5 bases). The CDR3 sequence is 16 residues long. Germline assignment: CDR1 MGHRA and CDR2 YSYEKL. The V end lost 0 bases, the J end lost 3 bases, and 15 bases lay between the germline ends. CDR3 residues: CASSQELTPQGYEQYF. The CDR3 DNA sequence: TGCGCCAGCAGCCAAGAGCTCACCCCCCAGGGCTACGAGCAGTACTTC.

V is TRBV7-9 and J is TRBJ1-2; D gene unclear. V gave up 2 bases and J gave up 7 bases, with 8 bases separating them. CDR3 length: 12 amino acids. The germline gives CDR1 SEHNR, CDR2 FQNEAQ (reference sequence). The CDR3 here is CASSLIGFGYTF. CDR3 coding DNA: TGTGCCAGCAGCTTAATTGGGTTTGGCTACACCTTC.

V gene TRBV20-1 combines with J gene TRBJ2-3; D call uncertain. The V gene lost 3 bases and the J gene lost 2 bases, with 6 bases spanning the gap. The CDR3 runs to 12 residues. The germline V gene encodes CDR1 DFQATT and CDR2 SNEGSKA (reference sequence). The CDR3 here is CSASANTDTQYF. The CDR3 nucleotides are TGCAGTGCTAGTGCAAACACAGATACGCAGTATTTT.

The chain has TRBV30 and TRBJ2-7, with 9 bases fitting TRBD1. From germline, CDR1 is GTSNPN and CDR2 SVGIG (reference sequence). This CDR3 is built from 12 residues. V was pared by 5 bases and J by 7 bases, with 6 bases of the junction left unmatched. The CDR3 region has the DNA TGTGCCTGGTACCGGGACAGGGAAGAGCAGTACTTC. It translates to CAWYRDREEQYF.